This T cell receptor beta chain comes out of a study of CD8 T cells in Susac syndrome. Study-wide points: The study's TCR sequencing and HLA analysis covered a relatively small number of individuals, and the study acknowledged this.

The CDR3 length is 16 residues. J lost 5 bases, V lost 0 bases, and 7 bases had no gene match. Germline values: CDR1 SGHRS, CDR2 YFSETQ. With regard to this clonotype: The antigen remains unidentified.

A quantity of about 0.5 to 1 ug RNA underwent reverse transcription using random hexamers. The TCR beta CDR3 was amplified by immunoSEQ multiplex PCR across 54 Vbeta, 13 Jbeta. Each CDR3 protein gets one entry after TCRdb re-called the immunoSEQ multiplex PCR reads with MiXCR. Here the sample spans about 52,000 distinct CDR3 sequences, 93% being singletons. From blood CD8+ and CD4+ T cells, the TCR beta chain was sequenced. In contrast to the negatively isolated CD8+ and CD4+ T cells, TEMRA cells were FACS-enriched. The specimen was CD8+ T cells from PBMCs. The rearrangement links TRBV5-1 to TRBJ2-5; 10 positions match TRBD2. The sequence was obtained from a human donor with multiple sclerosis. The CDR3 reads CASSLAGLAVLETQYF. In DNA form, the CDR3 reads TGCGCCAGCAGCTTGGCCGGACTAGCGGTCCTCGAGACCCAGTACTTC.